The T cell receptor (beta chain) under discussion was sequenced for a study of T cells in Graves' hyperthyroidism and ophthalmopathy. Details on this clonotype: Since a much larger clone is just one base distant, this may be a read error.

Amplification of TCR beta CDR3 regions was performed using RNA transcripts as template. A set of HTBI primers served as the primers for a first-round RT-PCR of the TCR CDR3. Each CDR3 protein gets one entry after TCRdb re-called the multiplex PCR reads with MiXCR. The table has more than 300,000 distinct CDR3 sequences, about 17% seen once. This CDR3 is built from 14 residues. Germline-derived CDR1 and CDR2 are MNHEY and SMNVEV (reference sequence). What was sequenced was blood. This TCR came from a woman in her 30s with Graves' hyperthyroidism that later progressed to Graves' ophthalmopathy. This chain links TRBV27 with TRBJ2-4; D is unresolved. CDR3 in DNA: TGTGCCATCAGTTTAACCTCAACCCCAGTTATTCAGTACTTC. It codes for CAISLTSTPVIQYF.